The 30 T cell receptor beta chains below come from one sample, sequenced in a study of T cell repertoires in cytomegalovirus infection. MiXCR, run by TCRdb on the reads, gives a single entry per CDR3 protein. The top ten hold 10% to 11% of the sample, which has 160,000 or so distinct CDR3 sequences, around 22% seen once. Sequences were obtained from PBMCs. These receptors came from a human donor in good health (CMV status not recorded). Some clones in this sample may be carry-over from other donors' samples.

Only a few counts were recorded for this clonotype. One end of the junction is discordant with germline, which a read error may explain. As DNA, the CDR3 is TGTGCTAGCAGCTTCGCATGGGAGGGTGAGCAGTTCTTC. It yields the protein CASSFAWEGEQFF. J is TRBJ2-1 and V is TRBV7-7, with TRBD2 matching over 7 bases. CDR1 is SSHAT, CDR2 FNYEAQ, per germline (reference sequence). The length of the CDR3 is 13 residues.

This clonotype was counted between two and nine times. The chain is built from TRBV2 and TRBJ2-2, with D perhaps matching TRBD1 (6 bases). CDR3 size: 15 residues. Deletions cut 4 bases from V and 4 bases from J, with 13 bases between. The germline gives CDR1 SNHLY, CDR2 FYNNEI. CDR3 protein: CASSGPQGSTGELFF. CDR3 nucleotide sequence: TGTGCCAGCAGTGGACCCCAGGGGAGCACCGGGGAGCTGTTTTTT.

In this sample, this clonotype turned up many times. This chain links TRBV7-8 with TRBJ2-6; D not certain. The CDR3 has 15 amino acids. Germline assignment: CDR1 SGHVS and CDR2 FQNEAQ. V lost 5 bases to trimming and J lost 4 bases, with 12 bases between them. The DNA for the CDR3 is TGTGCCAGCAGCACCGCCGAGCGAGGGGCCAACGTCCTGACTTTC. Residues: CASSTAERGANVLTF.

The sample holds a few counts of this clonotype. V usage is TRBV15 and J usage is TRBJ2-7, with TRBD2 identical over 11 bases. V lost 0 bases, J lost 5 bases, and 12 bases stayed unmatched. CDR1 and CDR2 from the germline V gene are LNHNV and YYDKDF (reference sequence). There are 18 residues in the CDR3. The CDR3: CATSRDRGLAERDHEQYF. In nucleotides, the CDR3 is TGTGCCACCAGCAGAGATCGGGGACTAGCGGAGAGGGACCACGAGCAGTACTTC.

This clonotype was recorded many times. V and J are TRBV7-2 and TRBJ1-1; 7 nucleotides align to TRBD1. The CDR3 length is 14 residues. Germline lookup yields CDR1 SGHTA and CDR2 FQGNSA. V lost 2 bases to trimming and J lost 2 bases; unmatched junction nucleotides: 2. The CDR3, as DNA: TGTGCCAGCAGCTTAAGACAGGGTAACACTGAAGCTTTCTTT. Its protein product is CASSLRQGNTEAFF.

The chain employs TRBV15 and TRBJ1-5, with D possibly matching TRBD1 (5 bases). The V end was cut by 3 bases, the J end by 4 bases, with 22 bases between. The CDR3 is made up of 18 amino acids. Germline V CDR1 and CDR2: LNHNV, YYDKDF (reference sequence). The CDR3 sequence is CATSSAGRVVALNQPQHF. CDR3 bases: TGTGCCACCAGCAGCGCTGGCAGGGTGGTCGCACTTAATCAGCCCCAGCATTTT.

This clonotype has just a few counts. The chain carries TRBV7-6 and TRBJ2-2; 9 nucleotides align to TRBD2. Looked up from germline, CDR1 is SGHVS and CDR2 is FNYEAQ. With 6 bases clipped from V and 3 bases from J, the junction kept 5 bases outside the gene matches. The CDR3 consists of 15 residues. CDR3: CASRALAGYTGELFF. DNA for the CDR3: TGTGCCAGCAGAGCCCTAGCGGGGTACACCGGGGAGCTGTTTTTT.

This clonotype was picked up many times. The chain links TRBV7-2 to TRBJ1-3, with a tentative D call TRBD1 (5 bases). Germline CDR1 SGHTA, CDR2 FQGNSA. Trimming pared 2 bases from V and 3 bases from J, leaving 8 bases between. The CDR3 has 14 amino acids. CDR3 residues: CASSLWQGGNTIYF. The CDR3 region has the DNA TGTGCCAGCAGCTTATGGCAGGGTGGAAACACCATATATTTT.

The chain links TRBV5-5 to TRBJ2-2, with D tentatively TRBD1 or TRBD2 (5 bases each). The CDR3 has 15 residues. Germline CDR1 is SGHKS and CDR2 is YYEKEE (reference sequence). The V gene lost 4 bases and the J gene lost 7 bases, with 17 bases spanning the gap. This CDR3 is CASSPRAGIVGELFF. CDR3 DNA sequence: TGTGCCAGCAGCCCGAGGGCAGGGATTGTCGGGGAGCTGTTTTTT.

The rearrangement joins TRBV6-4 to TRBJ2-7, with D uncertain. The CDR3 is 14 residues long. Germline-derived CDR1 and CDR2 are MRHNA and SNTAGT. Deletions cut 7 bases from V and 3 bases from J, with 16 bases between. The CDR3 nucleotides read TGTGCCAGCATAGGAATAAGGATTCTCTACGAGCAGTACTTC. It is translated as CASIGIRILYEQYF.

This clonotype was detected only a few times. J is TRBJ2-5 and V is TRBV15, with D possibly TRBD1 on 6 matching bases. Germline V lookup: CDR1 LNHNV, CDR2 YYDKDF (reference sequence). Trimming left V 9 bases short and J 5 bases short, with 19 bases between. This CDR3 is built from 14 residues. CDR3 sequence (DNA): TGTGCCACAACCCGTCCAGGGACAATGGAGACCCAGTACTTC. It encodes CATTRPGTMETQYF.

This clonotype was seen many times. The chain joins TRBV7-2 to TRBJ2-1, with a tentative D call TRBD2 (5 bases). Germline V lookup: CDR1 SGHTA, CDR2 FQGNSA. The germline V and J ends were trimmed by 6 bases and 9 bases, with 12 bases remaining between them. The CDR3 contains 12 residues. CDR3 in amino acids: CASRLEWGEQFF. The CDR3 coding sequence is TGTGCCAGCAGACTAGAGTGGGGTGAGCAGTTCTTC. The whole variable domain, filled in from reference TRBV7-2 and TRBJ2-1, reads GAGVSQSPSNKVTEKGKDVELRCDPISGHTALYWYRQSLGQGLEFLIYFQGNSAPDKSGLPSDRFSAERTGGSVSTLTIQRTQQEDSAVYLCASRLEWGEQFFGPGTRLTVL.

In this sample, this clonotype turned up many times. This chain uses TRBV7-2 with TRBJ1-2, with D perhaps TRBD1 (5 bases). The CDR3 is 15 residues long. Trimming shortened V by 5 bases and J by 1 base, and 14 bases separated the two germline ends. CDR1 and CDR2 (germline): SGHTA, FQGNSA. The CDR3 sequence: CASSLQMGDNYGYTF. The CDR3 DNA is TGTGCCAGCAGCCTCCAGATGGGGGATAACTATGGCTACACCTTC. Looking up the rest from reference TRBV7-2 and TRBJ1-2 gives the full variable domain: GAGVSQSPSNKVTEKGKDVELRCDPISGHTALYWYRQSLGQGLEFLIYFQGNSAPDKSGLPSDRFSAERTGGSVSTLTIQRTQQEDSAVYLCASSLQMGDNYGYTFGSGTRLTVV.

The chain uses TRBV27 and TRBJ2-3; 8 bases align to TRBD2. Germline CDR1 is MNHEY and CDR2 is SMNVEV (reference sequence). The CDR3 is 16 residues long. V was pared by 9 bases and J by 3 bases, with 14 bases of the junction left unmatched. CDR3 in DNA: TGTGCCAGTTCGGTGAGCGGGACTAGGCTGACAGATACGCAGTATTTT. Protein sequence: CASSVSGTRLTDTQYF.

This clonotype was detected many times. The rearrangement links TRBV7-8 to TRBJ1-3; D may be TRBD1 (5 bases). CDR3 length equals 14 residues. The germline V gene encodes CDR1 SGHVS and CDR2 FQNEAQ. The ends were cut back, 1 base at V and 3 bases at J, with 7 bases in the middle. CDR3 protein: CASSLDRNGNTIYF. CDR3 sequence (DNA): TGTGCCAGCAGCTTAGACAGGAATGGAAACACCATATATTTT.

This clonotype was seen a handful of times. The CDR3 DNA is TGCAGTGCTTACGGACTGGTTACCTACGAGCAGTACTTC. As protein: CSAYGLVTYEQYF. The chain links TRBV20-1 to TRBJ2-7; possibly TRBD2 for D (5 bases). The V gene lost 5 bases and the J gene lost 2 bases, with 13 bases spanning the gap. The CDR3 length is 13 residues. Germline V lookup: CDR1 DFQATT, CDR2 SNEGSKA (reference sequence).

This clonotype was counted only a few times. CDR3 region: CASSHHRGSSTDTQYF. The CDR3 DNA follows: TGTGCCAGCAGCCACCACAGGGGGTCAAGCACAGATACGCAGTATTTT. The chain has TRBV7-9 and TRBJ2-3, with TRBD1 matching over 8 bases. CDR1 and CDR2 from the germline V gene are SEHNR and FQNEAQ (reference sequence). J gave up 0 bases and V 5 bases, and 7 bases lay outside the gene matches. The CDR3 contains 16 residues.

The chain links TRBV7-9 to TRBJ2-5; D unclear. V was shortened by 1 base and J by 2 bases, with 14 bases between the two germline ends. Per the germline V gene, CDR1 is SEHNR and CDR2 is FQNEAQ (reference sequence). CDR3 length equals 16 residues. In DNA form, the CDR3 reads TGTGCCAGCAGCTTAGAGGTGATCGGAGAGCAAGAGACCCAGTACTTC. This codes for CASSLEVIGEQETQYF.

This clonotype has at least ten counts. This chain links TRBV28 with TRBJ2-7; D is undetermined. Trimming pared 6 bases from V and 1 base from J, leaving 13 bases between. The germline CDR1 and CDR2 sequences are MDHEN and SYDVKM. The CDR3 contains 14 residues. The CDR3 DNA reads TGTGCCAGCAGCCTAAATCTAGATTCCTACGAGCAGTACTTC. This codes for CASSLNLDSYEQYF. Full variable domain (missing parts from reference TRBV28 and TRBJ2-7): DVKVTQSSRYLVKRTGEKVFLECVQDMDHENMFWYRQDPGLGLRLIYFSYDVKMKEKGDIPEGYSVSREKKERFSLILESASTNQTSMYLCASSLNLDSYEQYFGPGTRLTVT.

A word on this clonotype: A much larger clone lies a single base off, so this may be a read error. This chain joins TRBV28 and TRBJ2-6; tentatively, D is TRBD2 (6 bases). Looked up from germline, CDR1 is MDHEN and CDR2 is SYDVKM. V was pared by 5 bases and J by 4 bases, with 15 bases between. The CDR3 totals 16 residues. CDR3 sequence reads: CASSPRGAGGANVLTF. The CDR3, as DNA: TGTGCCAGCAGTCCAAGGGGCGCGGGGGGGGCCAACGTCCTGACTTTC.

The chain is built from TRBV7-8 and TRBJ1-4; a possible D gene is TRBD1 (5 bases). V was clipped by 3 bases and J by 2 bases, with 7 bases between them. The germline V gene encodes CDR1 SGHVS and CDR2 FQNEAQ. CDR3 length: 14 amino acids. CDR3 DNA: TGTGCCAGCAGCTTCGAGGGGACTAATGAAAAACTGTTTTTT. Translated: CASSFEGTNEKLFF.

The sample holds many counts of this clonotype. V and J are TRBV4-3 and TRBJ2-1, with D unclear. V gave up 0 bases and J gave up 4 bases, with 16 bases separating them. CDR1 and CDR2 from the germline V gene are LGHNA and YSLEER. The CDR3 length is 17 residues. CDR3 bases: TGCGCCAGCAGCCAAGATTCTAGTTCGGTGGTATACAATGAGCAGTTCTTC. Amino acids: CASSQDSSSVVYNEQFF.

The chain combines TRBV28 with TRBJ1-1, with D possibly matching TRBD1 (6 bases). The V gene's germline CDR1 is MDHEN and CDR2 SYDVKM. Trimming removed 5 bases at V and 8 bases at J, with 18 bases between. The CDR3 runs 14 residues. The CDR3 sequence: CASSPLLIGGEAFF. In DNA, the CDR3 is TGTGCCAGCAGTCCACTACTTATCGGGGGCGAAGCTTTCTTT. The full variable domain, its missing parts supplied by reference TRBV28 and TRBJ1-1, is DVKVTQSSRYLVKRTGEKVFLECVQDMDHENMFWYRQDPGLGLRLIYFSYDVKMKEKGDIPEGYSVSREKKERFSLILESASTNQTSMYLCASSPLLIGGEAFFGQGTRLTVV.

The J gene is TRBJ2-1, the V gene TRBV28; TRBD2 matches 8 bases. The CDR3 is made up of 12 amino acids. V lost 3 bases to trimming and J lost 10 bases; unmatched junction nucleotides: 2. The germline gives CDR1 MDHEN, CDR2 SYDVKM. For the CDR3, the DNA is TGTGCCAGCAGTTTGGTAGCGGGAGAGCAGTTCTTC. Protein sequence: CASSLVAGEQFF.

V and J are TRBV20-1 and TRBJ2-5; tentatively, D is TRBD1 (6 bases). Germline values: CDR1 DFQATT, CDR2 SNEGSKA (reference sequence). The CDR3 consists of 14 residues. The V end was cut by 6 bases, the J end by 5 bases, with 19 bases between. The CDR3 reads CSARPGHSQETQYF. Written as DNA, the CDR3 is TGCAGTGCCCGACCGGGACACTCACAGGAGACCCAGTACTTC.

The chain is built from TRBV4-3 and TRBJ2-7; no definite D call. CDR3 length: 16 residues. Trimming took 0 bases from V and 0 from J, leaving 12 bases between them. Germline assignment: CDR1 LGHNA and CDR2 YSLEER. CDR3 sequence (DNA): TGCGCCAGCAGCCAAGATAGGATTCGGTTCTCCTACGAGCAGTACTTC. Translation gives CASSQDRIRFSYEQYF.

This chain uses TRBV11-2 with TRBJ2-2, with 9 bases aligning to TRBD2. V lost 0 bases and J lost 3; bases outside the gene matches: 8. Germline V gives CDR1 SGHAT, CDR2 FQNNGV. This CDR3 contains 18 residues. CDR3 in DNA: TGTGCCAGCAGCTTAGATTTTGGCGGGAGGGCCTACACCGGGGAGCTGTTTTTT. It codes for CASSLDFGGRAYTGELFF.

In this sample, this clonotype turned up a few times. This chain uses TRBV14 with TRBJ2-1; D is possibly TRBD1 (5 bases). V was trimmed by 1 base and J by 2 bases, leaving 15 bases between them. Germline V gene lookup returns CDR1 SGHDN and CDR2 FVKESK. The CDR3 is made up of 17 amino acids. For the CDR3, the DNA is TGTGCCAGCAGCCAAGCAACAGGCAAAATGCCCTACAATGAGCAGTTCTTC. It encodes CASSQATGKMPYNEQFF.

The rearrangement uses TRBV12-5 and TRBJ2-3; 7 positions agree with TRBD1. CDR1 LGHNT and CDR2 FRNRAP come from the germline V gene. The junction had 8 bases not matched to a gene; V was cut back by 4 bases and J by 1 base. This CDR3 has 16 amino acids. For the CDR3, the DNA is TGTGCTAGTGGTTCGCCGGGACAGTCTGGCACAGATACGCAGTATTTT. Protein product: CASGSPGQSGTDTQYF. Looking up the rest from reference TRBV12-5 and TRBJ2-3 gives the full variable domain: DARVTQTPRHKVTEMGQEVTMRCQPILGHNTVFWYRQTMMQGLELLAYFRNRAPLDDSGMPKDRFSAEMPDATLATLKIQPSEPRDSAVYFCASGSPGQSGTDTQYFGPGTRLTVL.

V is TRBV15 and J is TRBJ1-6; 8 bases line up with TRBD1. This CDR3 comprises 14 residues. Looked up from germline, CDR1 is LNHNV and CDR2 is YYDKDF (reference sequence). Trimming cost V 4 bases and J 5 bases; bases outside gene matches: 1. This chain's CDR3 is CATSMGQDNSPLHF. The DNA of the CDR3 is TGTGCCACCAGCATGGGACAGGATAATTCACCCCTCCACTTT.